This record concerns one T cell receptor (beta chain) sequence. This sample was included in a study of blood T cell repertoires in COVID-19. On the study more broadly: T cells, B-cell-depleted T cells, or PBMCs provided the cDNA or gDNA that served as material.

As originally analysed: Amplified reference gene primers provided the basis for estimating nucleated cell counts. Clones were sequenced by immunoSEQ multiplex PCR, and TCRdb holds only the in-frame ones, with some missing. Clone size and V and J calls were adopted from that table, with D and trimming inferred from the DNA. This table has about 120,000 clones, roughly four fifths appearing once. Germline trimming cut 3 bases from V and 4 bases from J; bases unmatched to any gene: 9. The CDR3 is 16 amino acids. CDR1 and CDR2 (germline): LNHDA, SQIVND (reference sequence). The sequencing input was peripheral blood. The sequence was obtained from a human donor in a cohort sampled during active COVID-19. This chain joins TRBV19 and TRBJ1-1; 9 bases fit TRBD1. The CDR3 region is CASSISLTGGITEAFF. CDR3 nucleotides: TGTGCCAGTAGTATTAGCCTGACAGGGGGAATCACTGAAGCTTTCTTT.